This T cell receptor beta chain derives from a study of resident and recirculating memory T cells in vitiligo. Trimming at V came to 5 bases and at J to 0 bases, leaving 12 bases not matched to a gene. The CDR3 consists of 18 residues. Germline V lookup: CDR1 SGHVS, CDR2 FNYEAQ. Profiled with immunoSEQ multiplex PCR; TCRdb holds only in-frame clones, not every one. The sample lists more than 35,000 clones; around nine tenths were seen once. This clonotype was obtained from a male donor with vitiligo. The sequencing input was blood. This chain connects TRBV7-6 to TRBJ2-1; 8 positions match TRBD2. The CDR3 nucleotides read TGTGCCAGCAGCCTTGGGTTGGTAGCGGGGAGCTCCTACAATGAGCAGTTCTTC. Translating gives CASSLGLVAGSSYNEQFF.